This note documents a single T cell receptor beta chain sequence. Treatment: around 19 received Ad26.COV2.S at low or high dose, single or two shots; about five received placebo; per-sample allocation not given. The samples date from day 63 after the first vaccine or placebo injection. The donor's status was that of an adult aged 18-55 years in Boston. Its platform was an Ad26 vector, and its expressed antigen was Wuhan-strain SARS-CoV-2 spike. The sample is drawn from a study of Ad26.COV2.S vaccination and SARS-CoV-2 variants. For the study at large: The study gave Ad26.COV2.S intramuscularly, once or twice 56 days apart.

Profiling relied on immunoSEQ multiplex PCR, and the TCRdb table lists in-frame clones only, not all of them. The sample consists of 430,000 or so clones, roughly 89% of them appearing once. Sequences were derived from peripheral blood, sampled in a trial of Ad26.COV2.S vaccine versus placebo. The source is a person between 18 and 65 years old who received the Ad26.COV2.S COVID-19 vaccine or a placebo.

CDR3 sequence reads: CASSLDSFLYEQYF. As DNA, the CDR3 is TGTGCCAGCAGCTTGGACAGCTTCCTCTACGAGCAGTACTTC. The J gene is TRBJ2-7, the V gene TRBV5-6; D is unresolved. The CDR3 length is 14 residues. Germline CDR1 is SGHDT and CDR2 is YYEEEE. Trimming pared 0 bases from V and 3 bases from J, leaving 10 bases between.